One sample yielded the 2 T cell receptor beta chains listed below, sequenced in a study of T cells in localized non-small cell lung cancer. Sequencing used immunoSEQ multiplex PCR; TCRdb keeps in-frame clones, though not all of them. The table records roughly 35,000 clones, around 92% of them present only once. Source: peripheral blood, taken before any cancer treatment. The receptors derive from an older female donor with stage I lung adenocarcinoma.

The rearrangement uses TRBV18 and TRBJ2-2; D tentatively reads TRBD1 or TRBD2 (6 bases each). V shed 2 bases and J shed 5 bases, with 15 bases lying between them. Germline assignment: CDR1 KGHSH and CDR2 LQKENI. The CDR3 length is 16 residues. The CDR3 nucleotides are TGTGCCAGCTCACCAACGGACAGCGGAGGGACCGGGGAGCTGTTTTTT. Its protein is CASSPTDSGGTGELFF.

The V call is TRBV6-1, the J call TRBJ1-2; 9 bases match TRBD1. V dropped 6 bases and J dropped 8; count of bases not matched to a gene: 10. Per the germline V gene, CDR1 is MNHNS and CDR2 is SASEGT. This CDR3 is 14 amino acids long. The CDR3 DNA reads as TGTGCCAGCAGCCTGTCGGGACAGGGAGAAGGCTACACCTTC. Amino acids: CASSLSGQGEGYTF.